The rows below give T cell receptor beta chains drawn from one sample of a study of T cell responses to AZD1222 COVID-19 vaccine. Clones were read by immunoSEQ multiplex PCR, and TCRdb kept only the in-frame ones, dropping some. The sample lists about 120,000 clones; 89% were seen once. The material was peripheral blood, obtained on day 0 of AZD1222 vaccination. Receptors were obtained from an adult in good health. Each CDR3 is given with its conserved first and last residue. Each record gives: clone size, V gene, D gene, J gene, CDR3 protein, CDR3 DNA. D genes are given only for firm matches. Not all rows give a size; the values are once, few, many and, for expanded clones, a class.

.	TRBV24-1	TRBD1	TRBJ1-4	CATSDSGQNQEKLFF	TGTGCCACCAGTGACTCGGGACAGAACCAGGAAAAACTGTTTTTT
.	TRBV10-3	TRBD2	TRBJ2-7	CAISDSGSYEQYF	TGTGCCATCAGCGATAGCGGGAGCTACGAGCAGTACTTC
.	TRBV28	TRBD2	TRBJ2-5	CASSDHPGTSGRTQETQYF	TGTGCCAGCAGTGACCACCCTGGGACTAGCGGGAGAACACAAGAGACCCAGTACTTC
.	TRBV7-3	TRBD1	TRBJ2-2	CASSPGGGGELFF	TGTGCCAGCAGCCCAGGGGGCGGCGGGGAGCTGTTTTTT
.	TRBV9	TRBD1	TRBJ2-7	CASSVTGSEQYF	TGTGCCAGCAGCGTGACAGGGAGCGAGCAGTACTTC
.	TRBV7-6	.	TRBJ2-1	CASSRTRGTSSYNEQFF	TGTGCCAGCAGCCGGACACGGGGGACCAGCTCCTACAATGAGCAGTTCTTC
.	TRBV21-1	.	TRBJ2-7	CASSNGSATSSYEQYF	TGTGCCAGCAGCAATGGGTCAGCGACCAGCTCCTACGAGCAGTACTTC
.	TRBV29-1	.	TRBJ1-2	CSVVPPGYGYTF	TGCAGCGTTGTTCCCCCGGGGTATGGCTACACCTTC
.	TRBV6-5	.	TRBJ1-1	CASSYGRVTEAFF	TGTGCCAGCAGTTACGGCAGGGTCACTGAAGCTTTCTTT
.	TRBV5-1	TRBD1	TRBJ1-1	CASSLSGTANTEAFF	TGCGCCAGCAGCTTGTCCGGGACAGCGAACACTGAAGCTTTCTTT
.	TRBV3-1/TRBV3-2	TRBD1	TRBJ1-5	CASSQDAGTGIKPQHF	TGTGCCAGCAGCCAAGACGCCGGGACAGGGATAAAGCCCCAGCATTTT
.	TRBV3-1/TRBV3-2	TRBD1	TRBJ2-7	CASSPTGTANEQYF	TGTGCCAGCAGCCCCACCGGGACAGCGAACGAGCAGTACTTC
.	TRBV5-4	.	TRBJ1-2	CASSRDQTGVYGYTF	TGTGCCAGCAGCCGCGACCAGACGGGAGTCTATGGCTACACCTTC
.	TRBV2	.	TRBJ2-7	CASSDLLQLGYEQYF	TGTGCCAGCAGTGATCTCCTGCAGTTGGGCTACGAGCAGTACTTC
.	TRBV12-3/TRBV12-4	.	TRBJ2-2	CATTEGTTGELFF	TGTGCCACGACGGAGGGGACTACCGGGGAGCTGTTTTTT
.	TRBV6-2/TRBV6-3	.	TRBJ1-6	CASSYRLDSPLHF	TGTGCCAGCAGTTACAGGTTGGATTCACCCCTCCACTTT
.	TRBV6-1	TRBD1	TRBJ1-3	CASSEVPGGRSESGNTIYF	TGTGCCAGCAGTGAAGTCCCAGGGGGCAGATCGGAATCTGGAAACACCATATATTTT
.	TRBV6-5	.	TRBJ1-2	CASSFRTAGYGYTF	TGTGCCAGCAGTTTCCGGACAGCGGGCTATGGCTACACCTTC
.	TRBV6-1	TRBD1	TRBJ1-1	CASSELLGTGSMNTEAFF	TGTGCCAGCAGTGAACTATTAGGGACAGGGTCCATGAACACTGAAGCTTTCTTT
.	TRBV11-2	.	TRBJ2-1	CASSLLGEQFF	TGTGCCAGCAGCTTATTAGGCGAGCAGTTCTTC
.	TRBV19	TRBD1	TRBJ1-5	CASSNGDRGFNQPQHF	TGTGCCAGTAGTAATGGGGACAGGGGATTCAATCAGCCCCAGCATTTT
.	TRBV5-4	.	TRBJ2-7	CASSLEGWGRPSYEQYF	TGTGCCAGCAGCTTGGAAGGGTGGGGGAGGCCCTCCTACGAGCAGTACTTC
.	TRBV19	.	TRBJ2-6	CASRSSGANVLTF	TGTGCCAGTAGGAGCTCTGGGGCCAACGTCCTGACTTTC
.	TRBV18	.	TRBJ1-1	CASSHSINTGQIEAFF	TGTGCCAGCTCACATTCTATTAATACAGGACAGATTGAAGCTTTCTTT
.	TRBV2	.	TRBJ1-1	CASQGANTEAFF	TGTGCCAGCCAAGGGGCCAACACTGAAGCTTTCTTT
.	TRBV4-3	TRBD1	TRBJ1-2	CASSQDRNRGAYGYTF	TGCGCCAGCAGCCAAGATAGGAACAGGGGTGCATATGGCTACACCTTC
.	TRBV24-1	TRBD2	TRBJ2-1	CATQLAGDYNEQFF	TGTGCCACGCAACTAGCGGGAGACTACAATGAGCAGTTCTTC
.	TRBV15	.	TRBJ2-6	CAAAVAGANVLTF	TGTGCCGCGGCGGTCGCCGGGGCCAACGTCCTGACTTTC
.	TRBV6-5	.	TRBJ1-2	CASSYGGPRGYTF	TGTGCCAGCAGTTACGGGGGGCCCCGGGGCTACACCTTC
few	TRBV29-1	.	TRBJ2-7	CSVTSAGDWSEQYF	TGCAGCGTTACCTCCGCGGGCGACTGGAGCGAGCAGTACTTC
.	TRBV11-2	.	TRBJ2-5	CASSLQETQYF	TGTGCCAGCAGCTTACAAGAGACCCAGTACTTC
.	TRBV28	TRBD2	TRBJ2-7	CASGTSGSHEQYF	TGTGCCAGCGGGACTAGCGGGAGTCACGAGCAGTACTTC
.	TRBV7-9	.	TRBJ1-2	CASRPRTAEGYTF	TGTGCCAGCAGACCCAGGACAGCTGAGGGCTACACCTTC
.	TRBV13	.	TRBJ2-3	CASSLAGPSTDTQYF	TGTGCCAGCAGCTTAGCGGGTCCTAGCACAGATACGCAGTATTTT
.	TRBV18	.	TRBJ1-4	CASSPPGRLSTNEKLFF	TGTGCCAGCTCACCACCGGGCAGGTTGTCAACTAATGAAAAACTGTTTTTT
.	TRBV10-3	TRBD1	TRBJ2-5	CAIRGDRGETQYF	TGTGCCATCAGGGGGGACAGGGGTGAGACCCAGTACTTC
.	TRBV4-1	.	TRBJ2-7	CASSQSRGPDEQYF	TGCGCCAGCAGCCAGAGCCGGGGGCCGGACGAGCAGTACTTC